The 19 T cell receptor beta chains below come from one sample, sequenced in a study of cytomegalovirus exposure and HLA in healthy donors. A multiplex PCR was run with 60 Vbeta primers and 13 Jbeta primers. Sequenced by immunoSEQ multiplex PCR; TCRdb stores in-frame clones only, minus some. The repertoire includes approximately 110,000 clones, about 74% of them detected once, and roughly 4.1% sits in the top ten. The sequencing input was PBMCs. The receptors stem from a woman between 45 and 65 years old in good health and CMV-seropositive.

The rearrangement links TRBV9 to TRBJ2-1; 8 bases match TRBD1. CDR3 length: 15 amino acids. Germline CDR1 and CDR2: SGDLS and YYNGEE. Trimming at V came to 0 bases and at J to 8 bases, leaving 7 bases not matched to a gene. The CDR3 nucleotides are TGTGCCAGCAGCGTAGGCGGACAGGGTTACGATGAGCAGTTCTTC. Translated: CASSVGGQGYDEQFF.

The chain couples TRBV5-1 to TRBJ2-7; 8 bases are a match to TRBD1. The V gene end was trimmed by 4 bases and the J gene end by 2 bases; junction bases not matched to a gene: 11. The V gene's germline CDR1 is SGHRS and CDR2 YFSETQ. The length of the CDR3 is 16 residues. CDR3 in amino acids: CASSPRSGQGPYEQYF. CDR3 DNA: TGCGCCAGCAGCCCGCGCTCAGGACAGGGACCCTACGAGCAGTACTTC.

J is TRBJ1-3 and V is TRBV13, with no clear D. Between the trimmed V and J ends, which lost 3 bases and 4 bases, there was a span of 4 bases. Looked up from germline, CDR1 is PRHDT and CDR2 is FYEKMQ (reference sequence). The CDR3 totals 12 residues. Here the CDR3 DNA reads TGTGCCAGCAGCTTTTCGGGAAACACCATATATTTT. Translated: CASSFSGNTIYF.

The DNA of the CDR3 is TGTGCCAGCAGCTCACAGGGGGCTGCCTACAATGAGCAGTTCTTC. Residues: CASSSQGAAYNEQFF. V usage is TRBV6-6 and J usage is TRBJ2-1; 9 bases are a match to TRBD1. V was pared by 6 bases and J by 2 bases, with 5 bases of the junction left unmatched. The germline CDR1 and CDR2 sequences are MNHNY and SVGAGI (reference sequence). The CDR3 runs 15 residues.

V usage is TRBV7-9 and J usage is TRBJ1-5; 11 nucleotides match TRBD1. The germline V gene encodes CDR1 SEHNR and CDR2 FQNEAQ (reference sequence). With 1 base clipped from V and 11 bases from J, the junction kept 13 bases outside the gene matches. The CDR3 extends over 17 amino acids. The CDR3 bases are TGTGCCAGCAGCTTAGGCGGGACAGGGGGTCCCCGCGGGGCCCAGCATTTT. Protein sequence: CASSLGGTGGPRGAQHF.

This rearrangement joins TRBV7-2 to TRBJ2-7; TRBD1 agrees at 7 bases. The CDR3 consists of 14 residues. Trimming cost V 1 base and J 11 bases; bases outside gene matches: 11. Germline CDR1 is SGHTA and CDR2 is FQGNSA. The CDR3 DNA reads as TGTGCCAGCAGCTTAGGGCAGGGGGAAATTTTAGAGTACTTC. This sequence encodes CASSLGQGEILEYF.

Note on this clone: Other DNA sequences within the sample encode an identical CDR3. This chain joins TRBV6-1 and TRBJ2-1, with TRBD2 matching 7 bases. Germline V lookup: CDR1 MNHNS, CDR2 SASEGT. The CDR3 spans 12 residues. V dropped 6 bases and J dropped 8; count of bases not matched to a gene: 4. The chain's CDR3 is CASRGGEYEQFF. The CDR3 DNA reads TGTGCCAGCAGGGGAGGGGAGTATGAGCAGTTCTTC.

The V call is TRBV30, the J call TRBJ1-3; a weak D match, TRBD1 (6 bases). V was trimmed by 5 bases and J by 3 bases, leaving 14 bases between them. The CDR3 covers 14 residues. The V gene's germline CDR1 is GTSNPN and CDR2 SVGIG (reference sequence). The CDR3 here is CAWGQGLNGNTIYF. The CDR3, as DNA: TGTGCCTGGGGTCAGGGGCTGAATGGAAACACCATATATTTT. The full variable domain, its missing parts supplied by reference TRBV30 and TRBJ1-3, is SQTIHQWPATLVQPVGSPLSLECTVEGTSNPNLYWYRQAAGRGLQLLFYSVGIGQISSEVPQNLSASRPQDRQFILSSKKLLLSDSGFYLCAWGQGLNGNTIYFGEGSWLTVV.

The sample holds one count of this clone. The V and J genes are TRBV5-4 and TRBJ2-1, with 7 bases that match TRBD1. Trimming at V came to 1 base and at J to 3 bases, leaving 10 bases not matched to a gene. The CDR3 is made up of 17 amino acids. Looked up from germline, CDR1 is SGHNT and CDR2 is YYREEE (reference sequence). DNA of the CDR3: TGTGCCAGCAGCTTGATCGTGGGACAGCATTTCTACAATGAGCAGTTCTTC. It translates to CASSLIVGQHFYNEQFF.

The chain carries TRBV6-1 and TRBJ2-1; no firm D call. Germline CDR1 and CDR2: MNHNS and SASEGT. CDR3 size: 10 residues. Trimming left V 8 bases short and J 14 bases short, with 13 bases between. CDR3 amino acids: CASGRHFKFF. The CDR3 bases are TGTGCCAGCGGAAGACACTTCAAGTTCTTC.

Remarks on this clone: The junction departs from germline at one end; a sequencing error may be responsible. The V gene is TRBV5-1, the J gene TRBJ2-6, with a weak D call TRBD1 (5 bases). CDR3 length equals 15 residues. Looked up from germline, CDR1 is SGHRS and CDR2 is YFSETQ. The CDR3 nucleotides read TGTGCCAGCAGCCTAGACAGCTCTGGGGCCAACGTCCTGACTTTC. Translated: CASSLDSSGANVLTF.

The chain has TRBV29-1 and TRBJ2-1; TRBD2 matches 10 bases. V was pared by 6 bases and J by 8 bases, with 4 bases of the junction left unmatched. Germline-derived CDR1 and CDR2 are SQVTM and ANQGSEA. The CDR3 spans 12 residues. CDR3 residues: CSVKRGGDEQFF. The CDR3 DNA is TGCAGCGTAAAGCGGGGGGGGGATGAGCAGTTCTTC.

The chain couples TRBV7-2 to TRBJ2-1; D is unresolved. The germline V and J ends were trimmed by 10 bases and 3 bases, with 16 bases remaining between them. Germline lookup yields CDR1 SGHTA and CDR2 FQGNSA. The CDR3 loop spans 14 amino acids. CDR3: CATSLYGDYNEQFF. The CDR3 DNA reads TGTGCCACCTCGTTGTATGGAGACTACAATGAGCAGTTCTTC. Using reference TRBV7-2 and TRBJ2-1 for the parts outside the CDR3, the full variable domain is GAGVSQSPSNKVTEKGKDVELRCDPISGHTALYWYRQSLGQGLEFLIYFQGNSAPDKSGLPSDRFSAERTGGSVSTLTIQRTQQEDSAVYLCATSLYGDYNEQFFGPGTRLTVL.

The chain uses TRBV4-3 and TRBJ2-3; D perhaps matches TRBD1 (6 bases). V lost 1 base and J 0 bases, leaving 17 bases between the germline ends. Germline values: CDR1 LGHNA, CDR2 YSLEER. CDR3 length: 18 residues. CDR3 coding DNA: TGCGCCAGCAGCCAAGGTTGGTTCGAGGGGGTTAGCACAGATACGCAGTATTTT. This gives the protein CASSQGWFEGVSTDTQYF.

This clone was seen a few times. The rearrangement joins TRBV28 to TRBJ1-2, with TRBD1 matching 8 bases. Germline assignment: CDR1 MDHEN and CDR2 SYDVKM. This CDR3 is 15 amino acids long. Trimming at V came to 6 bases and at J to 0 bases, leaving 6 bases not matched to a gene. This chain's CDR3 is CASSPGGTTNYGYTF. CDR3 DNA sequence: TGTGCCAGCAGCCCAGGGGGCACGACTAACTATGGCTACACCTTC.

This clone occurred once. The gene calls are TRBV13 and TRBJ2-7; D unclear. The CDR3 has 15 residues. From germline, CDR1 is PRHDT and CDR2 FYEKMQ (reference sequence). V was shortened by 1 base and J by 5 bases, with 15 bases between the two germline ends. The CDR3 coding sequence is TGTGCCAGCAGCTTAGCCATACGGGTCCGGGACGAGCAGTACTTC. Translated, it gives CASSLAIRVRDEQYF.

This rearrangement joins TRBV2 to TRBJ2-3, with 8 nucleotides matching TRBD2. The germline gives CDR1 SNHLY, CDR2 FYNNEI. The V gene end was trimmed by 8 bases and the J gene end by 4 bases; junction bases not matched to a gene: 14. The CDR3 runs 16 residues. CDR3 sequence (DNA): TGTGCCAGCCCCCGGGCCGGGGGGGGGCCGGCAGATACGCAGTATTTT. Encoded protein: CASPRAGGGPADTQYF.

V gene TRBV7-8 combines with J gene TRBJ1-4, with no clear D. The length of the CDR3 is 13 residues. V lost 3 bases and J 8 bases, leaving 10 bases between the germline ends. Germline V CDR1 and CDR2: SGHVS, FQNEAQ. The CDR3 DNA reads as TGTGCCAGCAGCTTCGGGGTAGGGGAAAAACTGTTTTTT. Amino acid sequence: CASSFGVGEKLFF.

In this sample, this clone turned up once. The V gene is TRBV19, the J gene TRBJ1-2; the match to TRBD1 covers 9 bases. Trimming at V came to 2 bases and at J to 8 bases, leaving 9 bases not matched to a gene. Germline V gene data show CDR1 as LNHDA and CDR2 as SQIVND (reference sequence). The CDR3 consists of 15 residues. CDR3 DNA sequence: TGTGCCAGTAGTATATACCCGGGACAGGGTGGAGGCTACACCTTC. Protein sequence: CASSIYPGQGGGYTF. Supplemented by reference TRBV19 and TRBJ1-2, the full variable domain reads DGGITQSPKYLFRKEGQNVTLSCEQNLNHDAMYWYRQDPGQGLRLIYYSQIVNDFQKGDIAEGYSVSREKKESFPLTVTSAQKNPTAFYLCASSIYPGQGGGYTFGSGTRLTVV.